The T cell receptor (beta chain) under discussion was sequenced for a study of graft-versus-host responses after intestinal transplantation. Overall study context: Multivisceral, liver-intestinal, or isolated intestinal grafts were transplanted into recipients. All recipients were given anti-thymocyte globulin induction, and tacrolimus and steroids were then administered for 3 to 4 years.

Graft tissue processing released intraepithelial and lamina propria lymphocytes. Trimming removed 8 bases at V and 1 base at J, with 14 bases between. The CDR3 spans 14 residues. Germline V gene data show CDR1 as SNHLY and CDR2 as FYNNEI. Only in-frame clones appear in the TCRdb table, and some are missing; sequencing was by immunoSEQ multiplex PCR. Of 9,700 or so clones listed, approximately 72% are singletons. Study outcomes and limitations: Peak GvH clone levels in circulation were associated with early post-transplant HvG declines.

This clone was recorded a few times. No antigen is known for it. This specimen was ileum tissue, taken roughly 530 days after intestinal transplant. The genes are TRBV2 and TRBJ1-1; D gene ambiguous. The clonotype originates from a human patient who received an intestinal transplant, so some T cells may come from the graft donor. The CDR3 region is CASRADAPNTEAFF. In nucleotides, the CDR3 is TGTGCCAGCCGAGCCGACGCACCGAACACTGAAGCTTTCTTT.